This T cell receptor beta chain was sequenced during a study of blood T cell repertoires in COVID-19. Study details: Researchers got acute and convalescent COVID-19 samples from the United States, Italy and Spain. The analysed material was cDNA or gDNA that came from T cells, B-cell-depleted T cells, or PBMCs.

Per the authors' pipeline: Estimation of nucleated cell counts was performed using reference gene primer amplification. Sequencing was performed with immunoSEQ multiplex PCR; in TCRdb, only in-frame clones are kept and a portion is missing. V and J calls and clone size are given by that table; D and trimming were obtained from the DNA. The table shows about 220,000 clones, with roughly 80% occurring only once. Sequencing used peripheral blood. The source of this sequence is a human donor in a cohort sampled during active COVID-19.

The CDR3 nucleotides read TGTGCCAGCCGGGACTGGAACTCCGAGCAGTACTTC. This encodes CASRDWNSEQYF. The chain links TRBV2 to TRBJ2-7; D is possibly TRBD2 (6 bases). CDR3 length: 12 amino acids. CDR1 and CDR2 (germline): SNHLY, FYNNEI. V lost 8 bases to trimming and J lost 6 bases, with 14 bases between them.